These 5 T cell receptor beta chains originate from one sample sequenced in a study of T cells in women clearing cervical HPV infection. TCRdb's table, derived via immunoSEQ multiplex PCR, lists solely in-frame clones and lacks some. The sample includes about 23,000 clones. The sample was blood buffy coat. The receptors originated from a woman between 18 and 70 years old with a cervical HPV16 infection that either progressed to CIN3+ or cleared (not recorded which).

Judged by frequency, this clone is medium-sized (0.01 to 0.1%). The read stops 3 residues short of the end of the CDR3; the missing end is completed from the germline J gene. The chain joins TRBV18 to TRBJ1-4; 10 nucleotides line up with TRBD1. With V trimmed by 4 bases and J by 3 bases, 2 bases remained unmatched. Per the germline V gene, CDR1 is KGHSH and CDR2 is LQKENI. The CDR3 covers 15 residues. The part of the CDR3 DNA that was read is TGTGCCAGCTCACAAGGGACAGGGGCTAATGAAAAA. As protein: CASSQGTGANEK. The entire CDR3 sequence reads CASSQGTGANEKLFF.

With respect to this clone: The CDR3 end falls 3 residues outside the read, so it is completed with the germline J gene. The chain combines TRBV5-8 with TRBJ1-2, with a weak D call TRBD1 (6 bases). The CDR3 sequence is 14 residues long. Per germline, CDR1 SGHTS and CDR2 YDEGEE. The CDR3 protein is CASSSRGGAKGYTF. CDR3 bases read: TGTGCCAGCAGCTCACGGGGGGGGGCGAAAGGC.

A word on this clone: The read finishes 3 residues shy of the CDR3 end, and the germline J gene is used to complete it. The chain has TRBV2 and TRBJ1-1; TRBD1 might be the D (5 bases). The CDR3 is 16 amino acids. Germline assignment: CDR1 SNHLY and CDR2 FYNNEI. Trimming removed 6 bases from V and 1 base from J, with 18 bases in between. Incomplete CDR3 DNA: TGTGCCAGCAGAATTCCTGTGAGGGGCGGGAACACTGAA. Protein product: CASRIPVRGGNTE. From start to end, the CDR3 is CASRIPVRGGNTEAFF.

Turning to this clone: The CDR3 end is not reached by the read, which stops 3 residues before it; the germline J gene fills it in. The chain recombines TRBV7-3 with TRBJ2-1, with a possible D match to TRBD1 (6 bases). CDR1 and CDR2 from the germline V gene are SGHTA and FQGTGA. The V end was cut by 4 bases, the J end by 7 bases, with 11 bases between. The CDR3 spans 13 residues. CDR3 residues: CASSYARGNEQFF. CDR3 DNA, as far as it was read: TGTGCCAGCAGCTACGCCAGGGGTAATGAG.

In the case of this clone: From the germline J gene comes the end of the CDR3, since the read stops 3 residues before it. The chain has TRBV7-9 and TRBJ1-3; 8 bases agree with TRBD1. Germline loops: CDR1 SEHNR, CDR2 FQNEAQ (reference sequence). The length of the CDR3 is 14 residues. V lost 4 bases and J lost 9; bases outside the gene matches: 8. The CDR3 DNA, read in part, is TGTGCCAGCAGCTCTAGGGGGACAGGCGGCACC. Amino acid sequence: CASSSRGTGGT. The whole CDR3 reads CASSSRGTGGTIYF.